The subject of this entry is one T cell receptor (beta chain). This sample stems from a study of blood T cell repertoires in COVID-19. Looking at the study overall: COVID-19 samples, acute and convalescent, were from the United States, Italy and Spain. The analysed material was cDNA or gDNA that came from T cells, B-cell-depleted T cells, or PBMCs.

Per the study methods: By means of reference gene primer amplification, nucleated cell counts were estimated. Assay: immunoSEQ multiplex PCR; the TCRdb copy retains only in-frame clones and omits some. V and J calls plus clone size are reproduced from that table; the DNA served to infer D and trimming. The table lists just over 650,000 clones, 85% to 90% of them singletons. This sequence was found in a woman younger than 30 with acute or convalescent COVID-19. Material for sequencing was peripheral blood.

The CDR3 sequence: CASSANEGTGTQYF. In DNA, the CDR3 is TGTGCCAGCAGTGCAAACGAGGGGACTGGGACGCAGTATTTT. V and J are TRBV2 and TRBJ2-3; a possible D gene is TRBD2 (6 bases). Germline assignment: CDR1 SNHLY and CDR2 FYNNEI. V was clipped by 4 bases and J by 9 bases, with 17 bases between them. This CDR3 spans 14 amino acids.